This is a list of T cell receptor beta chains from one sample in a study of blood T cell repertoires in COVID-19. Assay: immunoSEQ multiplex PCR; the TCRdb copy retains only in-frame clones and omits some. The sample contains 240,000 or so clones, about nine tenths of which appear only once. The sample consisted of peripheral blood. These receptor sequences come from a man in his sixties with acute or convalescent COVID-19. Both conserved end residues are part of each CDR3. Each record gives: clone size, D gene, V gene, J gene, CDR3 DNA, CDR3 protein. The D gene is left open where the match is weak. Where a row states a size, it is once, few, many or the class of an expanded clone; other rows omit it.

>few|.|TRBV30|TRBJ2-7
TGTGCCTGGAGTCCCACAGCCTACAGCTCCTACGAGCAGTACTTC
CAWSPTAYSSYEQYF
>.|.|TRBV7-2|TRBJ2-5
TGTGCCAGCAGCTTAGCGCTTCGGGAGACCCAGTACTTC
CASSLALRETQYF
>few|.|TRBV28|TRBJ2-7
TGTGCCAGCACCCCCGGACAGATCTACGAGCAGTACTTC
CASTPGQIYEQYF
>few|.|TRBV27|TRBJ2-1
TGTGCCAGCAGTTTTCTAGGCGTCCCTTACAATGAGCAGTTCTTC
CASSFLGVPYNEQFF
>.|TRBD1|TRBV11-3|TRBJ1-1
TGTGCCAGCAGCCCCCCCGCTGGACCGGGACAGGGTTACACCGAAGCTTTCTTT
CASSPPAGPGQGYTEAFF
>.|.|TRBV27|TRBJ2-3
TGTGCCAGCGGAGGGAACGCATTGGGTACGCAGTATTTT
CASGGNALGTQYF
>.|.|TRBV20-1|TRBJ1-5
TGCAGTGCTGGGAGTCAGCCCCAGCATTTT
CSAGSQPQHF
>.|.|TRBV4-3|TRBJ1-2
TGCGCCAGCAGCCAAGCGCGACAGTCTGTAGCTAACTATGGCTACACCTTC
CASSQARQSVANYGYTF
>.|TRBD2|TRBV10-3|TRBJ2-7
TGTGCCATCAGATCCGGGACAGGGGGCTCCGGGACTAGCGGGAGGCCCTGGGACGAGCAGTACTTC
CAIRSGTGGSGTSGRPWDEQYF
>.|TRBD1|TRBV11-2|TRBJ1-5
TGTGCCAGCAGCTTAACAGGGGGCACTAGGGATCAGCCCCAGCATTTT
CASSLTGGTRDQPQHF
>.|TRBD1|TRBV28|TRBJ1-2
TGTGCCAGCAGCCTGGGACAGACTTATGGCTACACCTTC
CASSLGQTYGYTF
>.|.|TRBV29-1|TRBJ2-5
TGCAGCGTTGTTCAGGGCTTGGAGACCCAGTACTTC
CSVVQGLETQYF
>.|TRBD1|TRBV11-3|TRBJ2-7
TGTGCCAGCAGCCCGGACAGGGGGGACGAGCAGTACTTC
CASSPDRGDEQYF
>.|.|TRBV28|TRBJ2-3
TGTGCCAGCAGTTTCGATCCACGCGGCACAGATACGCAGTATTTT
CASSFDPRGTDTQYF
>.|.|TRBV5-1|TRBJ2-1
TGCGCCAGCAATCTGTTTGGGGCTGAGCAGTTCTTC
CASNLFGAEQFF
>.|TRBD1|TRBV24-1|TRBJ1-2
TGTGCCACCAGTCCGGGGACAGGAGCTAACTATGGCTACACCTTC
CATSPGTGANYGYTF
>.|.|TRBV5-6|TRBJ1-1
TGTGCCAGCAGCCCGGACACAGGGATGAACACTGAAGCTTTCTTT
CASSPDTGMNTEAFF
>.|.|TRBV9|TRBJ2-3
TGTGCCAGCAGGGGGGGGCACACAGATACGCAGTATTTT
CASRGGHTDTQYF
>.|TRBD2|TRBV7-9|TRBJ2-7
TGTGCCAGCAGCTTAGGATCGGTAGCGGGACTCTACGAGCAGTACTTC
CASSLGSVAGLYEQYF
>once|.|TRBV7-3|TRBJ2-1
TGTGCCAGCAGCTTAGGCCTAGCTGGTGGCTACAATGAGCAGTTCTTC
CASSLGLAGGYNEQFF
>.|.|TRBV7-8|TRBJ1-4
TGTGCCAGCAGCTCAGGCTTGGGGGCGGATGAAAAACTGTTTTTT
CASSSGLGADEKLFF
>.|TRBD2|TRBV29-1|TRBJ2-3
TGCAGCCCCCGGGAGCTAGCGGCCCCAACGCAGTATTTT
CSPRELAAPTQYF
>few|.|TRBV20-1|TRBJ1-1
TGCAGTGCTAGACCCAGCACTGAAGCTTTCTTT
CSARPSTEAFF
>once|TRBD1|TRBV6-1|TRBJ2-1
TGTGCCAGCAGCAGCCTGGGACAGGGGGCAGGTGAGCAGTTCTTC
CASSSLGQGAGEQFF
>once|TRBD1|TRBV19|TRBJ1-5
TGTGCCAGTAGTATAAGGGACAGAAGTTATAGCAATCAGCCCCAGCATTTT
CASSIRDRSYSNQPQHF
>.|.|TRBV28|TRBJ1-2
TGTGCCAGCAGTTTGGAGGCCACGTATGGCTACACCTTC
CASSLEATYGYTF